Listed here are 9 T cell receptor beta chains from one sample, sequenced in a study of regulatory T cells in long-lasting Graves disease. CDR3 regions were amplified by Arm-PCR using iRepertoire HTBI primers to build TCR beta libraries. Via MiXCR, TCRdb re-called the multiplex PCR reads, giving one row per CDR3 protein. The sample holds about half a million distinct CDR3 sequences, 20% to 25% seen once. This sample's time point: persistent/refractory GD, antithyroid drugs over 5 years with positive TRAb. Extracted PBMC RNA gave rise to the TCR library. The sequenced sample was peripheral blood mononuclear cells (PBMCs), obtained when the disease was refractory, from a patient treated with antithyroid drugs. The source of these receptors is a female donor with Graves disease.

Turning to this clonotype: This clone may be a read error of a much larger clone one base away. V and J are TRBV27 and TRBJ1-1, with D maybe TRBD1 (5 bases). This CDR3 contains 14 residues. CDR1 MNHEY and CDR2 SMNVEV come from the germline V gene (reference sequence). CDR3 amino acids: CASSSGTSNTEVFF. Written as DNA, the CDR3 is TGTGCCAGCAGTTCCGGGACCTCCAACACTGAAGTTTTCTTT.

This clonotype showed up many times. This chain links TRBV2 with TRBJ2-6, with D uncertain. Germline V gene lookup returns CDR1 SNHLY and CDR2 FYNNEI. The CDR3 is made up of 14 amino acids. Deletions cut 4 bases from V and 1 base from J, with 5 bases between. As DNA, the CDR3 is TGTGCCAGCAGTGTGGAATCTGGGGCCAACGTCCTGACTTTC. It specifies CASSVESGANVLTF.

CDR3 DNA sequence: TGTGCCACCAGCAACGACCGGGGGCTCGACACTGAAGCTTTCTTT. Residues: CATSNDRGLDTEAFF. The chain is built from TRBV15 and TRBJ1-1; a possible D gene is TRBD1 (6 bases). This CDR3 comprises 15 residues. With 4 bases removed from V and 3 bases from J, the gap between germline ends came to 15 bases. Per the germline V gene, CDR1 is LNHNV and CDR2 is YYDKDF (reference sequence).

This clonotype was counted at least ten times. The chain carries TRBV7-2 and TRBJ1-1, with 9 nucleotides matching TRBD1. The V segment lost 5 bases and the J segment 5 bases; nucleotides outside the gene matches: 6. The CDR3 is 14 amino acids. Germline lookup yields CDR1 SGHTA and CDR2 FQGNSA. CDR3 region: CASSPGQGFTEAFF. Here the CDR3 DNA reads TGTGCCAGCAGCCCGGGACAGGGCTTTACTGAAGCTTTCTTT.

Details on this clonotype: A read error is possible here, since a much larger clone lies one base away. The chain links TRBV7-2 to TRBJ2-7, with 9 positions matching TRBD2. Germline V gene data show CDR1 as SGHTA and CDR2 as FQGNSA. The CDR3 has 15 residues. J was trimmed by 4 bases and V by 1 base; bases with no gene match: 5. The CDR3 bases are TGTGCCAGCAGCTTAGACGTAGCGGGAGTTTACGAGCAGTACTTC. The encoded protein is CASSLDVAGVYEQYF.

This clonotype was detected many times. J is TRBJ1-2 and V is TRBV20-1; possibly TRBD1 for D (6 bases). V was trimmed by 7 bases and J by 1 base, leaving 7 bases between them. The CDR3 runs 11 residues. In germline, CDR1 is DFQATT, CDR2 SNEGSKA (reference sequence). As DNA, the CDR3 is TGCAGTGGCAGGGGTAACTATGGCTACACCTTC. Amino acid sequence: CSGRGNYGYTF.

This clonotype was observed at least ten times. V usage is TRBV27 and J usage is TRBJ2-7; 7 bases align to TRBD1. The CDR3 covers 17 residues. The germline V gene has CDR1 MNHEY and CDR2 SMNVEV (reference sequence). V lost 0 bases to trimming and J lost 2 bases; unmatched junction nucleotides: 10. The CDR3 DNA is TGTGCCAGCAGTTTATCAGGGGGCCGGGGCCACCCCTACGAGCAGTACTTC. Amino acids: CASSLSGGRGHPYEQYF.

This clonotype was counted many times. This sequence joins TRBV7-2 and TRBJ2-5, with D unresolved. V was trimmed by 2 bases and J by 5 bases, leaving 12 bases between them. This CDR3 spans 14 amino acids. Germline lookup yields CDR1 SGHTA and CDR2 FQGNSA. The CDR3, as DNA: TGTGCCAGCAGCTTATATGTTTGGAACGAGACCCAGTACTTC. Amino acids: CASSLYVWNETQYF.

This clonotype occurred many times. The chain is built from TRBV6-2 or TRBV6-3 and TRBJ1-1; D remains unclear. CDR1 is MNHEY and CDR2 is SVGEGT in the germline V gene. The CDR3 is 13 amino acids. Deletions cut 0 bases from V and 7 bases from J, with 9 bases between. The CDR3 here is CASSYSPRDEAFF. The CDR3 DNA sequence: TGTGCCAGCAGTTACTCACCGCGGGATGAAGCTTTCTTT.